One and the same sample provided the 18 T cell receptor beta chains below, sequenced in a study of blood T cell repertoires in COVID-19. Assay used: immunoSEQ multiplex PCR; TCRdb lists only in-frame clones, some missing. This sample has fewer than 250,000 clones, with approximately 90% found just once. The sequenced sample consisted of peripheral blood. The source is a man in his 60s with COVID-19, enrolled during active disease.

The chain's CDR3 is CATAAGGSTDTQYF. The CDR3 DNA reads as TGTGCCACTGCTGCAGGGGGGAGCACAGATACGCAGTATTTT. This chain uses TRBV6-6 with TRBJ2-3; TRBD1 is a possible D gene (7 bases). Germline-derived CDR1 and CDR2 are MNHNY and SVGAGI (reference sequence). The CDR3 is made up of 14 amino acids. The germline V and J ends were trimmed by 10 bases and 0 bases, with 14 bases remaining between them.

The chain links TRBV5-1 to TRBJ2-2; 13 nucleotides line up with TRBD2. The V gene's germline CDR1 is SGHRS and CDR2 YFSETQ. The length of the CDR3 is 16 residues. V shed 4 bases, J shed 7 bases, and the junction held 7 bases outside the gene matches. CDR3 loop: CASSPGLAGVGGELFF. The CDR3 DNA reads as TGCGCCAGCAGCCCCGGACTAGCGGGGGTTGGCGGGGAGCTGTTTTTT.

The J gene is TRBJ2-1, the V gene TRBV9, with D perhaps matching TRBD2 (5 bases). The ends were cut back, 0 bases at V and 8 bases at J, with 18 bases in the middle. The CDR3 consists of 16 residues. Germline V lookup: CDR1 SGDLS, CDR2 YYNGEE. CDR3 residues: CASSVGVDLGLDEQFF. The CDR3 DNA sequence: TGTGCCAGCAGCGTAGGCGTGGACCTCGGACTGGATGAGCAGTTCTTC.

The rearrangement uses TRBV14 and TRBJ2-1; perhaps TRBD2 as D (5 bases). The CDR3 length is 12 residues. Trimming took 6 bases from V and 6 from J, leaving 9 bases between them. CDR1 is SGHDN, CDR2 FVKESK, per germline. DNA of the CDR3: TGTGCCAGCAGACAAAGCGGCAATGAGCAGTTCTTC. Residues: CASRQSGNEQFF.

This chain connects TRBV6-1 to TRBJ1-2; D is unresolved. Germline loops: CDR1 MNHNS, CDR2 SASEGT. CDR3 length: 14 residues. V was clipped by 0 bases and J by 1 base, with 6 bases between them. The CDR3 DNA reads TGTGCCAGCAGTGAAGCTACGCGTAACTATGGCTACACCTTC. Translating gives CASSEATRNYGYTF.

This sequence joins TRBV5-1 and TRBJ1-1, with unresolved D. V lost 0 bases and J lost 2, with 14 bases in between. Per the germline V gene, CDR1 is SGHRS and CDR2 is YFSETQ. This CDR3 contains 16 residues. The CDR3 nucleotides read TGCGCCAGCAGCTTGGACGGGGATCAGGTCAACACTGAAGCTTTCTTT. Translated, it gives CASSLDGDQVNTEAFF. The full variable domain, its missing parts supplied by reference TRBV5-1 and TRBJ1-1, is KAGVTQTPRYLIKTRGQQVTLSCSPISGHRSVSWYQQTPGQGLQFLFEYFSETQRNKGNFPGRFSGRQFSNSRSEMNVSTLELGDSALYLCASSLDGDQVNTEAFFGQGTRLTVV.

The gene calls are TRBV19 and TRBJ2-1; D may be TRBD1 (6 bases). V gave up 3 bases and J gave up 8 bases, with 26 bases separating them. The CDR3 runs to 18 residues. The V gene's germline CDR1 is LNHDA and CDR2 SQIVND (reference sequence). The CDR3, as DNA: TGTGCCAGTAGTATCGGGTGGTCTGTTCAGGGGAAAAAACATGAGCAGTTCTTC. Amino acid sequence: CASSIGWSVQGKKHEQFF.

This chain links TRBV7-9 with TRBJ2-3; 13 bases map to TRBD2. The V gene end was trimmed by 5 bases and the J gene end by 4 bases; junction bases not matched to a gene: 18. Germline loops: CDR1 SEHNR, CDR2 FQNEAQ (reference sequence). The CDR3 is 20 residues long. CDR3 sequence (DNA): TGTGCCAGCAGCACCGCGGGACACCCGGGACTAGCGGGGAGTCCAGATACGCAGTATTTT. Translated, it gives CASSTAGHPGLAGSPDTQYF.

Details on this clone: One junction end disagrees with the germline gene, perhaps due to a read error. The V and J genes are TRBV7-7 and TRBJ2-7; 11 bases are a match to TRBD1. Germline values: CDR1 SSHAT, CDR2 FNYEAQ (reference sequence). The CDR3 is 14 residues long. CDR3 nucleotide sequence: TGTGCTAGCAGCCCGGGACAGGGGGCCTACGAGCAGTACTTC. Amino acid sequence: CASSPGQGAYEQYF.

V gene TRBV19 combines with J gene TRBJ2-1; 7 bases match TRBD2. The J segment lost 4 bases and the V segment lost 7 bases, leaving 7 bases of the junction unmatched. CDR3 length: 14 residues. CDR1 and CDR2 (germline): LNHDA, SQIVND (reference sequence). The CDR3 nucleotides are TGTGCCAGTAAAAAGCTAGCGGATTACAATGAGCAGTTCTTC. It is translated as CASKKLADYNEQFF.

The V and J genes are TRBV6-5 and TRBJ1-1; the match to TRBD1 covers 9 bases. Germline CDR1 and CDR2: MNHEY and SVGAGI. CDR3 size: 15 residues. V lost 6 bases to trimming and J lost 1 base; unmatched junction nucleotides: 6. In nucleotides, the CDR3 is TGTGCCAGCAGCCGCCCGGGACAGGGGAACACTGAAGCTTTCTTT. It specifies CASSRPGQGNTEAFF.

The chain uses TRBV30 and TRBJ1-5, with a weak D call TRBD1 (5 bases). This CDR3 region has 18 residues. From germline, CDR1 is GTSNPN and CDR2 SVGIG (reference sequence). V shed 3 bases and J shed 0 bases, with 21 bases lying between them. The DNA of the CDR3 is TGTGCCTGGAGGTCTACAACGGGACTCCTCGATAGCAATCAGCCCCAGCATTTT. Translation: CAWRSTTGLLDSNQPQHF.

The chain links TRBV28 to TRBJ1-4; no clear D gene. The V end was cut by 3 bases, the J end by 10 bases, with 9 bases between. Germline-derived CDR1 and CDR2 are MDHEN and SYDVKM. The CDR3 contains 12 residues. CDR3: CASSLSRGKLFF. For the CDR3, the DNA is TGTGCCAGCAGTTTGAGTCGCGGAAAACTGTTTTTT.

This clone occurred once. The chain couples TRBV6-6 to TRBJ1-3, with unresolved D. Per germline, CDR1 MNHNY and CDR2 SVGAGI (reference sequence). The CDR3 runs 14 residues. Trimming removed 3 bases at V and 7 bases at J, with 13 bases between. CDR3 coding DNA: TGTGCCAGCAGTTATACAGAGATTCGGAACACCATATATTTT. Translating it yields CASSYTEIRNTIYF.

As to this clone: Other DNA sequences in this sample translate to the same CDR3. The J gene is TRBJ2-7, the V gene TRBV19, with 8 bases lining up with TRBD1. The germline V gene encodes CDR1 LNHDA and CDR2 SQIVND (reference sequence). The CDR3 is 14 residues long. Unmatched junction bases numbered 5, after V lost 3 bases and J lost 4 bases. CDR3 sequence: CASSIGTGSYEQYF. Here the CDR3 DNA reads TGTGCCAGTAGTATCGGGACAGGTTCGTACGAGCAGTACTTC.

In its sample, this clone was seen once. The chain recombines TRBV9 with TRBJ2-3; 8 bases map to TRBD2. This CDR3 contains 15 residues. V lost 1 base to trimming and J lost 4 bases; unmatched junction nucleotides: 5. Looked up from germline, CDR1 is SGDLS and CDR2 is YYNGEE. The CDR3 region is CASSVYGGGSDTQYF. In nucleotides, the CDR3 is TGTGCCAGCAGCGTATATGGCGGGGGGTCAGATACGCAGTATTTT.

J is TRBJ2-7 and V is TRBV3-1 (or the pseudogene TRBV3-2); D is unclear. The V gene lost 4 bases and the J gene lost 6 bases, with 10 bases spanning the gap. The CDR3 loop spans 12 amino acids. Germline lookup yields CDR1 LGHDT and CDR2 YNNKEL (reference sequence). The CDR3 protein is CASSLVTSEQYF. CDR3 nucleotides: TGTGCCAGCAGCCTCGTTACGAGCGAGCAGTACTTC.

The chain is built from TRBV24-1 and TRBJ1-5; TRBD1 agrees at 8 bases. V lost 3 bases to trimming and J lost 2 bases; unmatched junction nucleotides: 5. CDR1 and CDR2 (germline): KGHDR, SFDVKD. The CDR3 loop spans 16 amino acids. For the CDR3, the DNA is TGTGCCACCAGTGATCCGACAGGGGTAGGCAATCAGCCCCAGCATTTT. It is translated as CATSDPTGVGNQPQHF.